This passage covers 30 T cell receptor beta chains from one sample sequenced in a study of shared clonotypes between healthy human individuals. Measured with immunoSEQ multiplex PCR; TCRdb has only the in-frame clones, and not every one. The table shows hundreds of thousands of clones, with about 78% occurring only once. Sequenced input: memory CD4+ T cells sorted from blood. Regarding subset: CD45RA-negative fraction. The receptors here all came from a young woman in good health.

V usage is TRBV7-2 and J usage is TRBJ2-7; D is ambiguous. V was cut by 0 bases and J by 2 bases, with 8 bases left in between. CDR1 is SGHTA and CDR2 is FQGNSA in the germline V gene. The CDR3 is made up of 14 amino acids. The DNA of the CDR3 is TGTGCCAGCAGCTTAGCGAGGATGGCCTACGAGCAGTACTTC. This translates into CASSLARMAYEQYF.

The chain recombines TRBV5-6 with TRBJ1-1; TRBD1 is a possible D gene (5 bases). Germline-derived CDR1 and CDR2 are SGHDT and YYEEEE. This CDR3 region has 16 residues. Trimming removed 4 bases at V and 1 base at J, with 17 bases between. DNA of the CDR3: TGTGCCAGCAGCGAGTTGGGACGGCTTCAGAACACTGAAGCTTTCTTT. The encoded protein is CASSELGRLQNTEAFF.

The rearrangement joins TRBV15 to TRBJ1-1; 8 nucleotides line up with TRBD1. The CDR3 runs 15 residues. V trimming: 0 bases; J trimming: 11 bases; junction bases outside the gene matches: 11. Germline V CDR1 and CDR2: LNHNV, YYDKDF (reference sequence). This chain's CDR3 is CATSRDVDRGMRAFF. CDR3 nucleotides: TGTGCCACCAGCAGAGATGTAGACAGGGGCATGCGGGCTTTCTTT.

V usage is TRBV6-1 and J usage is TRBJ2-7; TRBD1 aligns across 8 bases. The CDR3 sequence is 14 residues long. J lost 3 bases, V lost 5 bases, and 6 bases had no gene match. Per germline, CDR1 MNHNS and CDR2 SASEGT. The DNA for the CDR3 is TGTGCCAGCAGTAAAGACACAGGGGGCTACGAGCAGTACTTC. This sequence encodes CASSKDTGGYEQYF.

In its sample, this clone was seen once. J is TRBJ2-7 and V is TRBV5-1, with 9 bases fitting TRBD2. The CDR3 sequence is 15 residues long. CDR1 SGHRS and CDR2 YFSETQ come from the germline V gene. V was clipped by 4 bases and J by 5 bases; unmatched bases: 10. The CDR3 DNA reads TGCGCCAGCAGCCTTGGGACTAGCCCCGAAGACGAGCAGTACTTC. Amino acids: CASSLGTSPEDEQYF.

The gene calls are TRBV5-4 and TRBJ2-7; perhaps D is TRBD1 or TRBD2 (6 bases each). The ends were cut back, 3 bases at V and 5 bases at J, with 18 bases in the middle. This CDR3 has 15 residues. The germline CDR1 and CDR2 sequences are SGHNT and YYREEE (reference sequence). CDR3 coding DNA: TGTGCCAGCAGCTGGAGGGGGAAGCGGCTGGACGAGCAGTACTTC. This encodes CASSWRGKRLDEQYF.

The chain combines TRBV11-3 with TRBJ2-7; D is unclear. Germline V gives CDR1 SGHNT, CDR2 YENEEA. The CDR3 covers 11 residues. V lost 5 bases and J lost 7, with 9 bases in between. The CDR3 DNA follows: TGTGCCAGCAGCCCCTACGGGGAGCAGTACTTC. This codes for CASSPYGEQYF.

The chain uses TRBV9 and TRBJ2-3; D not resolved. Trimming shortened V by 4 bases and J by 9 bases, and 15 bases separated the two germline ends. The CDR3 totals 13 residues. The germline V gene encodes CDR1 SGDLS and CDR2 YYNGEE. The CDR3 nucleotides are TGTGCCAGCAGCCTCGAGTACCCGCCCACGCAGTATTTT. Amino acid sequence: CASSLEYPPTQYF.

The chain recombines TRBV5-1 with TRBJ1-3; D is undetermined. V lost 2 bases and J lost 8, with 14 bases in between. Per germline, CDR1 SGHRS and CDR2 YFSETQ. The CDR3 extends over 14 amino acids. CDR3 region: CASSFGASGDTIYF. As DNA, the CDR3 is TGCGCCAGCAGCTTCGGCGCCTCCGGGGACACCATATATTTT.

The V and J genes are TRBV2 and TRBJ2-1, with TRBD2 matching over 8 bases. The germline V gene has CDR1 SNHLY and CDR2 FYNNEI. V lost 2 bases, J lost 4 bases, and 7 bases stayed unmatched. The CDR3 has 16 residues. CDR3 protein: CASSEIGLASYNEQFF. The CDR3, as DNA: TGTGCCAGCAGTGAAATTGGACTAGCAAGTTACAATGAGCAGTTCTTC.

This clone appeared a few times. V is TRBV18 and J is TRBJ1-2, with 7 nucleotides matching TRBD1. The germline gives CDR1 KGHSH, CDR2 LQKENI. V lost 0 bases and J lost 5; bases outside the gene matches: 0. This CDR3 contains 13 residues. The CDR3 sequence: CASSPPGQYGYTF. The CDR3 DNA is TGTGCCAGCTCACCACCGGGACAGTATGGCTACACCTTC.

The chain has TRBV7-9 and TRBJ2-3; D may correspond to TRBD1 or TRBD2 (5 bases each). The CDR3 is 15 residues long. The germline V gene encodes CDR1 SEHNR and CDR2 FQNEAQ (reference sequence). Deletions cut 2 bases from V and 5 bases from J, with 14 bases between. The DNA for the CDR3 is TGTGCCAGCAGCTTACCCCGGGGCTCGATAGATACGCAGTATTTT. This sequence encodes CASSLPRGSIDTQYF.

This chain uses TRBV28 with TRBJ1-1; tentatively, D is TRBD1 (5 bases). The CDR3 totals 14 residues. CDR1 and CDR2 from the germline V gene are MDHEN and SYDVKM. V was shortened by 8 bases and J by 2 bases, with 15 bases between the two germline ends. CDR3 sequence: CASRRGARNTEAFF. The DNA for the CDR3 is TGTGCCAGCCGGCGAGGGGCGAGAAACACTGAAGCTTTCTTT. The variable domain in full, with the rest retrieved from reference TRBV28 and TRBJ1-1, is DVKVTQSSRYLVKRTGEKVFLECVQDMDHENMFWYRQDPGLGLRLIYFSYDVKMKEKGDIPEGYSVSREKKERFSLILESASTNQTSMYLCASRRGARNTEAFFGQGTRLTVV.

J is TRBJ2-7 and V is TRBV30; D unclear. The CDR3 extends over 13 amino acids. Trimming took 4 bases from V and 5 from J, leaving 15 bases between them. Germline V gene lookup returns CDR1 GTSNPN and CDR2 SVGIG (reference sequence). The CDR3 DNA reads TGTGCCTGGAAGCGTGGAGCGTTCGACGAGCAGTACTTC. Its translation is CAWKRGAFDEQYF. The variable domain in full, with the rest retrieved from reference TRBV30 and TRBJ2-7, is SQTIHQWPATLVQPVGSPLSLECTVEGTSNPNLYWYRQAAGRGLQLLFYSVGIGQISSEVPQNLSASRPQDRQFILSSKKLLLSDSGFYLCAWKRGAFDEQYFGPGTRLTVT.

This chain connects TRBV5-4 to TRBJ2-7; tentative D call: TRBD2 (7 bases). Germline V lookup: CDR1 SGHNT, CDR2 YYREEE (reference sequence). The V and J ends lost 0 bases and 2 bases respectively, with 12 bases between them. The CDR3 is 15 residues long. The CDR3 DNA reads as TGTGCCAGCAGCTTGGCCCGGGGGGCACCCTACGAGCAGTACTTC. It is translated as CASSLARGAPYEQYF.

There are a few counts of this clone. V and J are TRBV5-1 and TRBJ2-3; TRBD2 matches at 11 bases. The germline V gene encodes CDR1 SGHRS and CDR2 YFSETQ. V gave up 7 bases and J gave up 1 base; unmatched junction bases: 17. This CDR3 contains 19 residues. The CDR3 nucleotides are TGCGCCAGCGCCTCCTACGAGGGCCTAGCGGGAGGTGGCACAGATACGCAGTATTTT. Translation gives CASASYEGLAGGGTDTQYF.

The CDR3 DNA sequence: TGTGCCAGCAGCCAAGGTCTCCTGGGGAGGGGAAGCTCCTACAATGAGCAGTTCTTC. This codes for CASSQGLLGRGSSYNEQFF. This chain connects TRBV14 to TRBJ2-1, with 7 bases aligning to TRBD2. The V gene's germline CDR1 is SGHDN and CDR2 FVKESK. J lost 0 bases, V lost 1 base, and 12 bases had no gene match. The CDR3 is 19 amino acids.

The chain carries TRBV10-3 and TRBJ2-5; D is unresolved. Germline V gene lookup returns CDR1 ENHRY and CDR2 SYGVKD. Trimming removed 10 bases from V and 2 bases from J, with 14 bases in between. The length of the CDR3 is 13 residues. The CDR3 DNA sequence: TGTGCCACCCTCGAGTCCCTGCAAGAGACCCAGTACTTC. It is translated as CATLESLQETQYF.

This chain connects TRBV28 to TRBJ2-3; D is uncertain. The CDR3 extends over 15 amino acids. Germline assignment: CDR1 MDHEN and CDR2 SYDVKM. The V and J ends lost 3 bases and 1 base respectively, with 11 bases between them. Here the CDR3 DNA reads TGTGCCAGCAGTTTTGTAGGCGTGGGCACAGATACGCAGTATTTT. This gives the protein CASSFVGVGTDTQYF. Full variable domain (outside the CDR3, taken from reference TRBV28 and TRBJ2-3): DVKVTQSSRYLVKRTGEKVFLECVQDMDHENMFWYRQDPGLGLRLIYFSYDVKMKEKGDIPEGYSVSREKKERFSLILESASTNQTSMYLCASSFVGVGTDTQYFGPGTRLTVL.

CDR3 in amino acids: CASSLFDIHPQHF. In DNA, the CDR3 is TGTGCCAGCAGTTTATTCGACATTCACCCCCAGCATTTT. The chain is built from TRBV28 and TRBJ1-5, with D unresolved. This CDR3 is built from 13 residues. CDR1 is MDHEN and CDR2 is SYDVKM in the germline V gene. The V end lost 1 base, the J end lost 10 bases, and 11 bases lay between the germline ends. The complete variable domain, with remaining parts taken from reference TRBV28 and TRBJ1-5, reads DVKVTQSSRYLVKRTGEKVFLECVQDMDHENMFWYRQDPGLGLRLIYFSYDVKMKEKGDIPEGYSVSREKKERFSLILESASTNQTSMYLCASSLFDIHPQHFGDGTRLSIL.

In this sample, this clone turned up once. J is TRBJ2-7 and V is TRBV19; D perhaps matches TRBD2 (6 bases). The V end lost 0 bases, the J end lost 0 bases, and 12 bases lay between the germline ends. The length of the CDR3 is 16 residues. Germline-derived CDR1 and CDR2 are LNHDA and SQIVND (reference sequence). The CDR3 DNA reads TGTGCCAGTAGTATAGACGGGAGCTCCGGCTCCTACGAGCAGTACTTC. This gives the protein CASSIDGSSGSYEQYF.

This sequence joins TRBV5-1 and TRBJ2-1; D is uncertain. The CDR3 is 15 residues long. Germline CDR1 SGHRS, CDR2 YFSETQ. Trimming cost V 6 bases and J 2 bases, with 15 bases left between them. The CDR3 spells CASTNLGNTYNEQFF. The CDR3 bases are TGCGCCAGCACGAACCTTGGGAACACCTACAATGAGCAGTTCTTC.

Worth noting for this clone: At the DNA level, this CDR3 is encoded by other sequences in the same sample as well. The V and J genes are TRBV11-2 and TRBJ2-7; tentatively, D is TRBD1 (5 bases). V gave up 0 bases and J gave up 3 bases, with 6 bases separating them. The CDR3 consists of 13 residues. CDR1 and CDR2 from the germline V gene are SGHAT and FQNNGV. CDR3 amino acids: CASSLDRGYEQYF. The CDR3, as DNA: TGTGCCAGCAGCTTAGATAGGGGCTACGAGCAGTACTTC. Together with reference TRBV11-2 and TRBJ2-7, the CDR3 gives the full variable domain: EAGVAQSPRYKIIEKRQSVAFWCNPISGHATLYWYQQILGQGPKLLIQFQNNGVVDDSQLPKDRFSAERLKGVDSTLKIQPAKLEDSAVYLCASSLDRGYEQYFGPGTRLTVT.

For this clone: Other nucleotide sequences from this sample produce the same CDR3. The chain recombines TRBV5-1 with TRBJ2-3; D not certain. Germline-derived CDR1 and CDR2 are SGHRS and YFSETQ. The V end was cut by 1 base, the J end by 3 bases, with 0 bases between. The CDR3 has 11 residues. For the CDR3, the DNA is TGCGCCAGCAGCTTGACAGATACGCAGTATTTT. The encoded protein is CASSLTDTQYF.

This clone was seen more than once but under ten times. This sequence joins TRBV7-8 and TRBJ2-1; TRBD2 aligns across 10 bases. The CDR3 covers 17 residues. Trimming took 3 bases from V and 7 from J; bases not matched to a gene: 12. Germline V lookup: CDR1 SGHVS, CDR2 FQNEAQ. The CDR3 protein is CASSLLAGSGRANEQFF. The CDR3, as DNA: TGTGCCAGCAGCTTGCTCGCCGGGAGCGGGAGGGCGAATGAGCAGTTCTTC.

This clone was seen once. The J gene is TRBJ1-4, the V gene TRBV28, with D uncertain. This CDR3 is built from 14 residues. Deletions cut 4 bases from V and 5 bases from J, with 11 bases between. Looked up from germline, CDR1 is MDHEN and CDR2 is SYDVKM. The CDR3 DNA sequence: TGTGCCAGCAGTTCGAACAGCTTAAATGAAAAACTGTTTTTT. As protein: CASSSNSLNEKLFF.

The chain carries TRBV5-1 and TRBJ2-5, with TRBD2 as a possible D gene (5 bases). In germline, CDR1 is SGHRS, CDR2 YFSETQ. V was pared by 2 bases and J by 2 bases, with 19 bases between. The CDR3 is 17 residues long. The CDR3 bases are TGCGCCAGCAGCTTTGGCCCCGCTCCGGGAATACAAGAGACCCAGTACTTC. It is translated as CASSFGPAPGIQETQYF.

A few counts support this clone. The V and J genes are TRBV7-9 and TRBJ1-4; perhaps TRBD1 as D (6 bases). The CDR3 contains 16 residues. V was pared by 5 bases and J by 8 bases, with 21 bases between. In germline, CDR1 is SEHNR, CDR2 FQNEAQ (reference sequence). The CDR3 sequence: CASSITSGADGEKLFF. The CDR3, as DNA: TGTGCCAGCAGCATCACCTCAGGGGCGGACGGCGAAAAACTGTTTTTT. Full variable domain (remainder filled in from reference TRBV7-9 and TRBJ1-4): DTGVSQNPRHKITKRGQNVTFRCDPISEHNRLYWYRQTLGQGPEFLTYFQNEAQLEKSRLLSDRFSAERPKGSFSTLEIQRTEQGDSAMYLCASSITSGADGEKLFFGSGTQLSVL.

In this sample, this clone turned up a few times. The CDR3 DNA sequence: TGCGCCAGCTCCCGGGAGGTTAGCTCCTACAATGAGCAGTTCTTC. Its protein is CASSREVSSYNEQFF. The J gene is TRBJ2-1, the V gene TRBV5-1, with 7 nucleotides matching TRBD2. The germline CDR1 and CDR2 sequences are SGHRS and YFSETQ. V lost 7 bases, J lost 0 bases, and 7 bases stayed unmatched. The CDR3 has 15 amino acids.

CDR3 DNA: TGTGCCAGCAGTACGGGGTCGGACAGGGCCGGTGGCTACACCTTC. Protein product: CASSTGSDRAGGYTF. The chain combines TRBV6-5 with TRBJ1-2; 8 nucleotides align to TRBD1. The CDR3 runs 15 residues. Trimming removed 5 bases from V and 7 bases from J; junction bases left unmatched: 12. From germline, CDR1 is MNHEY and CDR2 SVGAGI.